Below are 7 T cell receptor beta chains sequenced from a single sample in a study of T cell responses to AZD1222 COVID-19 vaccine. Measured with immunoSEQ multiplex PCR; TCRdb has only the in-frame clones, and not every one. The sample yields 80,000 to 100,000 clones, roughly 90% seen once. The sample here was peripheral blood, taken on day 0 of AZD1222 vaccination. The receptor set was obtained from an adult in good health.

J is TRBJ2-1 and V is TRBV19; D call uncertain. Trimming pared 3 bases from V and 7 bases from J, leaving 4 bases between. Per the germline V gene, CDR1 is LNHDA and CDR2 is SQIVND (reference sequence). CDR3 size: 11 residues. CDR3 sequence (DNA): TGTGCCAGTAGTATCAGGAATGAGCAGTTCTTC. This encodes CASSIRNEQFF.

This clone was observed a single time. The CDR3 nucleotides read TGTGCCAGCAGCTCTGGCGCGGCCTACGAGCAGTACTTC. It encodes CASSSGAAYEQYF. The chain employs TRBV5-4 and TRBJ2-7; the D is unclear. The CDR3 covers 13 residues. CDR1 and CDR2 from the germline V gene are SGHNT and YYREEE (reference sequence). V was pared by 3 bases and J by 2 bases, with 9 bases between.

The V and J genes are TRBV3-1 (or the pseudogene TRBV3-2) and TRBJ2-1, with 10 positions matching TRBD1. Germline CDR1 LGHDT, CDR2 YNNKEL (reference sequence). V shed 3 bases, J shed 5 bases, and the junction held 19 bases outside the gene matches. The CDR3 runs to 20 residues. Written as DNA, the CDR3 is TGTGCCAGCAGCCATCTGGCTTTCCCGGGCGGGACAGGGGAAGACAATGAGCAGTTCTTC. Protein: CASSHLAFPGGTGEDNEQFF.

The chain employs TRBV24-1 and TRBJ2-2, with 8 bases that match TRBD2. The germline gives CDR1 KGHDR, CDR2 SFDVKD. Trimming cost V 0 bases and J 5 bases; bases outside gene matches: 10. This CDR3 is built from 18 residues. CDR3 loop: CATSDLSSGSYRTGELFF. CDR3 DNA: TGTGCCACCAGTGATTTGTCAAGCGGGAGTTATCGAACCGGGGAGCTGTTTTTT.

The CDR3 spells CASSLVAGKTGGSYEQYF. CDR3 DNA: TGTGCCAGCAGCTTAGTGGCCGGGAAAACGGGAGGCTCCTACGAGCAGTACTTC. The chain carries TRBV7-9 and TRBJ2-7, with 7 bases lining up with TRBD2. J was trimmed by 0 bases and V by 1 base; bases with no gene match: 12. The CDR3 runs 18 residues. Germline values: CDR1 SEHNR, CDR2 FQNEAQ (reference sequence).

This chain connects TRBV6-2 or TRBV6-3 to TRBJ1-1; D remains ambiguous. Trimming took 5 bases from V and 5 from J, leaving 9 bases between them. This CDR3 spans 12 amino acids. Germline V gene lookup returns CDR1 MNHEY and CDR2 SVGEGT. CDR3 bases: TGTGCCAGCAGTACCTCGCGGACTGAAGCTTTCTTT. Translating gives CASSTSRTEAFF.

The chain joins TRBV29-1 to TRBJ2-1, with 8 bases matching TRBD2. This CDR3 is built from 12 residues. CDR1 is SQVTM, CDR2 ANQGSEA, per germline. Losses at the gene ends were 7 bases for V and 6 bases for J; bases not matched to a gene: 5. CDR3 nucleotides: TGCAGCGCCCCCAGCGGGAGCAATGAGCAGTTCTTC. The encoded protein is CSAPSGSNEQFF.